The 3 T cell receptor beta chains below were found in one sample sequenced in a study of response to subunit inactivated influenza vaccine. MiXCR was run by TCRdb on the RT-PCR reads, yielding one entry per CDR3 protein. This sample has fewer than 800,000 distinct CDR3 sequences, with approximately 14% found just once. This sample comprised PBMCs from blood, obtained approximately 13 days after vaccination. The receptors originated from a man in his fifties or sixties who received an inactivated influenza vaccine.

The chain uses TRBV5-1 and TRBJ2-7, with TRBD2 matching over 10 bases. Germline V lookup: CDR1 SGHRS, CDR2 YFSETQ. This CDR3 has 15 residues. V shed 5 bases, J shed 3 bases, and the junction held 8 bases outside the gene matches. CDR3: CASSLTSGPVYEQYF. In DNA form, the CDR3 reads TGCGCCAGCAGTTTGACTAGCGGGCCAGTCTACGAGCAGTACTTC.

This clonotype was observed a few times. The chain has TRBV2 and TRBJ2-5; a possible D gene is TRBD2 (6 bases). The CDR3 totals 13 residues. Trimming removed 3 bases at V and 7 bases at J, with 12 bases between. In germline, CDR1 is SNHLY, CDR2 FYNNEI. In DNA, the CDR3 is TGTGCCAGCAGTGAGCACCAGGGAGGGACCCAGTACTTC. It yields the protein CASSEHQGGTQYF.

V usage is TRBV3-1 and J usage is TRBJ2-6, with D unclear. V was pared by 0 bases and J by 2 bases, with 5 bases between. Germline CDR1 LGHDT, CDR2 YNNKEL (reference sequence). This CDR3 is built from 15 residues. Written as DNA, the CDR3 is TGTGCCAGCAGCCAAGACGCAACTGGGGCCAACGTCCTGACTTTC. Its protein is CASSQDATGANVLTF.